These T cell receptor beta chains were read from a single sample in a study of OX40 agonist ivuxolimab in advanced cancers. Sequencing was performed with immunoSEQ multiplex PCR; in TCRdb, only in-frame clones are kept and a portion is missing. The repertoire holds 45,000 to 55,000 clones, with about 76% as singletons. Sequencing used CD4+ or CD8+ T cells sorted from blood, obtained in a trial of the OX40 agonist ivuxolimab. Receptors originate from an adult with an advanced solid tumor such as melanoma, head and neck, liver or kidney cancer. Each CDR3 is given with its conserved first and last residue. A D gene is named only where the DNA matches it firmly. The size field is filled for only some rows; it gives once, few, many or a size class.

d_gene,j_gene,v_gene,abundance,CDR3nt,CDR3aa
-,TRBJ2-4,TRBV28,-,TGTGCCAGCAGTTTAGGGAGCCAGGGACAGTACTTC,CASSLGSQGQYF
-,TRBJ1-1,TRBV27,-,TGTGCCTGTGGGGGACAACTGAACACTGAAGCTTTCTTT,CACGGQLNTEAFF
TRBD1,TRBJ2-1,TRBV27,-,TGTGCCAGCAGTCTCCTCGGGACAGGGACCTACAATGAGCAGTTCTTC,CASSLLGTGTYNEQFF
TRBD1,TRBJ2-7,TRBV19,-,TGTGCCAGTAGTACCTCACCGGGACAGGGGTCCGAGCAGTACTTC,CASSTSPGQGSEQYF
TRBD1,TRBJ2-7,TRBV4-1,-,TGCGCCAGCAGCCAAGGAAGGGGGCCTAGCTCCTACGAGCAGTACTTC,CASSQGRGPSSYEQYF
-,TRBJ2-1,TRBV28,-,TGTGCCAGCAGTACACCCAGGACCTTCATTGAGCAGTTCTTC,CASSTPRTFIEQFF
-,TRBJ2-7,TRBV5-4,once,TGTGCCAGCAGCTTGGAGTATTCTTCCTACGAGCAGTACTTC,CASSLEYSSYEQYF
TRBD1,TRBJ2-7,TRBV28,-,TGTGCCAGCAGTTGGACAGGGGGGTCCTACGAGCAGTACTTC,CASSWTGGSYEQYF
TRBD1,TRBJ2-1,TRBV19,-,TGTGCCAGTAGTACCTACAGGGGCCCCTACAATGAGCAGTTCTTC,CASSTYRGPYNEQFF
TRBD1,TRBJ1-2,TRBV7-8,-,TGTGCCAGCAGCTTAGCCGGGACAGACCCTCGAGGCTACACCTTC,CASSLAGTDPRGYTF
TRBD1,TRBJ2-7,TRBV27,-,TGTGCCAGCAGGGGGGGGACAGGGGGCAACTACGAGCAGTACTTC,CASRGGTGGNYEQYF
-,TRBJ1-1,TRBV7-9,-,TGTGCCAGCAGGCTTCTGACAGACGTGAACACTGAAGCTTTCTTT,CASRLLTDVNTEAFF
-,TRBJ2-1,TRBV9,-,TGTGCCAGCAGCGAGGGGGGTAAACCCTATGAGCAGTTCTTC,CASSEGGKPYEQFF
-,TRBJ2-1,TRBV19,-,TGTGCCAGTAGTCCCGAGGGGCTACGCGCCTACAATGAGCAGTTCTTC,CASSPEGLRAYNEQFF
-,TRBJ2-5,TRBV7-9,-,TGTGCCAGCAACCGAGGGGAAGAGACCCAGTACTTC,CASNRGEETQYF
-,TRBJ1-5,TRBV5-8,-,TGTGCCAGCAGCCTGAGCCTCTGGGGGATACAGCCCCAGCATTTT,CASSLSLWGIQPQHF
-,TRBJ1-1,TRBV11-3,-,TGTGCCAGCTCACGGGGGGACACTGAAGCTTTCTTT,CASSRGDTEAFF
-,TRBJ1-5,TRBV5-6,medium-sized,TGTGCCAGCAGCGAAACAGGTACTGATCAGCCCCAGCATTTT,CASSETGTDQPQHF
TRBD1,TRBJ1-2,TRBV7-9,-,TGTGCCAGCAGCTTAACACAGGGGGCGGGTGGCTACACCTTC,CASSLTQGAGGYTF
-,TRBJ2-1,TRBV14,-,TGTGCCAGCAGCCCGGACGGTTACAATGAGCAGTTCTTC,CASSPDGYNEQFF
TRBD1,TRBJ1-2,TRBV7-9,-,TGTGCCAGCAGCTTGACAGGGGGCGGATGGGGCTACACCTTC,CASSLTGGGWGYTF
-,TRBJ2-3,TRBV7-8,few,TGTGCCAGCAGCTCCCTGGGGGAACCTTCCACAGATACGCAGTATTTT,CASSSLGEPSTDTQYF
-,TRBJ2-7,TRBV28,-,TGTGCCAGCAGTTTACTCGATGGTGAATCCTACGAGCAGTACTTC,CASSLLDGESYEQYF
-,TRBJ2-7,TRBV27,-,TGTGCCAGCAGTTACGACATCCGGGACATATCCTACGAGCAGTACTTC,CASSYDIRDISYEQYF
TRBD2,TRBJ2-7,TRBV6-5,-,TGTGCCAGCAGTTACTTTGGACTAGCGGGCGACGAGCAGTACTTC,CASSYFGLAGDEQYF
-,TRBJ2-1,TRBV6-5,-,TGTGCCAGCAGTTACGGAGGAAAGGGGACCTACAATGAGCAGTTCTTC,CASSYGGKGTYNEQFF
TRBD2,TRBJ2-5,TRBV6-1,-,TGTGCCAGCAGTGACCTTGCGGGGGGCCCCCAAGAGACCCAGTACTTC,CASSDLAGGPQETQYF
-,TRBJ2-3,TRBV6-6,-,TGTGCCAGCAGTTACATCGGCGGCGCGGCGCAGTATTTT,CASSYIGGAAQYF
-,TRBJ1-5,TRBV5-8,-,TGTGCCAGCAGCGGAGGTCTTCCCGGTCAGCCCCAGCATTTT,CASSGGLPGQPQHF